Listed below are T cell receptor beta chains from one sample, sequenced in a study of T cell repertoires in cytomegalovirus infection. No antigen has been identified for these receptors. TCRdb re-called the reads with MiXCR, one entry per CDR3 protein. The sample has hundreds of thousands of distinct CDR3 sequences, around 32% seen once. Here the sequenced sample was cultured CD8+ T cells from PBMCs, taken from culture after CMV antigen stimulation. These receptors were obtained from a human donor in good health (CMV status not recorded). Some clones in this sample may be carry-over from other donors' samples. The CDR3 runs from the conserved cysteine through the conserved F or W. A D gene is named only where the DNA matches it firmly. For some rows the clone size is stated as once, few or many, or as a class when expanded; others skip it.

cdr3_aa: CASSPFQYRRNTEAFF
cdr3_nt: TGTGCCAGCAGCCCCTTCCAGTACCGACGAAACACTGAAGCTTTCTTT
cdr3_length: 16
d_call: NA
clone_size: NA
j_call: TRBJ1-1
v_call: TRBV27

cdr3_aa: CASSLFTRARQFF
cdr3_nt: TGTGCCAGCAGTTTATTCACCAGGGCACGGCAGTTCTTC
cdr3_length: 13
d_call: NA
clone_size: NA
j_call: TRBJ2-1
v_call: TRBV28

cdr3_aa: CASSLGDTDNKHF
cdr3_nt: TGTGCCAGTAGTCTCGGGGACACAGACAATAAGCATTTT
cdr3_length: 13
d_call: NA
clone_size: NA
j_call: TRBJ1-5
v_call: TRBV19

cdr3_aa: CASSISPYEQYF
cdr3_nt: TGTGCCAGTAGTATTAGTCCCTACGAGCAGTACTTC
cdr3_length: 12
d_call: NA
clone_size: few
j_call: TRBJ2-7
v_call: TRBV19

cdr3_aa: CASRRDGSNQPQHF
cdr3_nt: TGTGCCAGCAGAAGGGATGGCAGCAATCAGCCCCAGCATTTT
cdr3_length: 14
d_call: NA
clone_size: NA
j_call: TRBJ1-5
v_call: TRBV5-5

cdr3_aa: CASSLTQGDTEAFF
cdr3_nt: TGTGCCAGCAGCCTGACACAGGGGGACACTGAAGCTTTCTTT
cdr3_length: 14
d_call: TRBD1
clone_size: few
j_call: TRBJ1-1
v_call: TRBV7-6

cdr3_aa: CASSQVLTGGPYGYTF
cdr3_nt: TGTGCCAGCAGCCAAGTCCTGACAGGGGGCCCTTATGGCTACACCTTC
cdr3_length: 16
d_call: TRBD1
clone_size: many
j_call: TRBJ1-2
v_call: TRBV14

cdr3_aa: CASSSPLYFYEQYF
cdr3_nt: TGTGCCAGCAGCTCGCCCCTTTATTTCTACGAGCAGTACTTC
cdr3_length: 14
d_call: NA
clone_size: NA
j_call: TRBJ2-7
v_call: TRBV7-9

cdr3_aa: CAISESLRSGNTIYF
cdr3_nt: TGTGCCATCAGTGAGTCCCTTCGCTCTGGAAACACCATATATTTT
cdr3_length: 15
d_call: NA
clone_size: NA
j_call: TRBJ1-3
v_call: TRBV10-3

cdr3_aa: CASAGQRRDEQFF
cdr3_nt: TGTGCCAGCGCGGGACAGAGAAGGGATGAGCAGTTCTTC
cdr3_length: 13
d_call: NA
clone_size: many
j_call: TRBJ2-1
v_call: TRBV6-1

cdr3_aa: CASTVLGRGPNEQFF
cdr3_nt: TGTGCCAGCACCGTACTCGGCAGGGGGCCGAATGAGCAGTTCTTC
cdr3_length: 15
d_call: TRBD1
clone_size: few
j_call: TRBJ2-1
v_call: TRBV27

cdr3_aa: CASSLPRNRQDSGNTIYF
cdr3_nt: TGTGCCAGCAGCTTACCTCGTAACCGGCAGGACTCTGGAAACACCATATATTTT
cdr3_length: 18
d_call: NA
clone_size: few
j_call: TRBJ1-3
v_call: TRBV7-6

cdr3_aa: CASPDSTGELFF
cdr3_nt: TGTGCCAGTCCTGACAGCACCGGGGAGCTGTTTTTT
cdr3_length: 12
d_call: NA
clone_size: few
j_call: TRBJ2-2
v_call: TRBV6-2/TRBV6-3

cdr3_aa: CASSIGTGGTDTQYF
cdr3_nt: TGTGCCAGCAGCATCGGGACAGGGGGCACAGATACGCAATATTTT
cdr3_length: 15
d_call: TRBD1
clone_size: NA
j_call: TRBJ2-3
v_call: TRBV7-3

cdr3_aa: CASSAVAGDVSDTQYF
cdr3_nt: TGTGCCAGCAGCGCAGTAGCGGGGGATGTCTCAGATACGCAGTATTTT
cdr3_length: 16
d_call: TRBD2
clone_size: NA
j_call: TRBJ2-3
v_call: TRBV9

cdr3_aa: CASSLGIGRGRINEKLFF
cdr3_nt: TGTGCCAGCAGCTTAGGGATCGGCAGGGGCAGGATTAATGAAAAACTGTTTTTT
cdr3_length: 18
d_call: NA
clone_size: NA
j_call: TRBJ1-4
v_call: TRBV7-9

cdr3_aa: CASSLEFGQGGYEQFF
cdr3_nt: TGTGCCAGCAGCTTAGAGTTCGGACAGGGAGGCTATGAGCAGTTCTTC
cdr3_length: 16
d_call: TRBD1
clone_size: few
j_call: TRBJ2-1
v_call: TRBV7-9

cdr3_aa: CASIPPRYSGNTIYF
cdr3_nt: TGTGCCAGTATTCCCCCAAGATACTCTGGAAACACCATATATTTT
cdr3_length: 15
d_call: NA
clone_size: few
j_call: TRBJ1-3
v_call: TRBV19

cdr3_aa: CASRQGSYVSNQPQHF
cdr3_nt: TGTGCCAGCAGACAGGGTTCATATGTTAGCAATCAGCCCCAGCATTTT
cdr3_length: 16
d_call: NA
clone_size: NA
j_call: TRBJ1-5
v_call: TRBV6-8

cdr3_aa: CATSRFLEEGQPNEKLFF
cdr3_nt: TGTGCCACCAGCAGATTCCTAGAAGAGGGTCAGCCAAATGAAAAACTGTTTTTT
cdr3_length: 18
d_call: NA
clone_size: few
j_call: TRBJ1-4
v_call: TRBV15

cdr3_aa: CASSSWDSKETQYF
cdr3_nt: TGTGCCAGCAGTTCATGGGACAGTAAAGAGACCCAGTACTTC
cdr3_length: 14
d_call: TRBD1
clone_size: few
j_call: TRBJ2-5
v_call: TRBV12-3/TRBV12-4

cdr3_aa: CASSLGSFGGNTGELFF
cdr3_nt: TGCGCCAGCAGCTTGGGTTCCTTCGGGGGGAACACCGGGGAGCTGTTTTTT
cdr3_length: 17
d_call: NA
clone_size: NA
j_call: TRBJ2-2
v_call: TRBV5-1

cdr3_aa: CASSQDRSGVLTDTQYF
cdr3_nt: TGCGCCAGCAGCCAAGATCGGTCGGGGGTTCTCACAGATACGCAGTATTTT
cdr3_length: 17
d_call: NA
clone_size: few
j_call: TRBJ2-3
v_call: TRBV4-3

cdr3_aa: CASSEPGLSGVDTLYF
cdr3_nt: TGTGCCAGCAGCGAACCGGGACTATCTGGTGTGGATACGCTGTATTTT
cdr3_length: 16
d_call: TRBD2
clone_size: NA
j_call: TRBJ2-3
v_call: TRBV7-3

cdr3_aa: CASSKRRQPPNYGYTF
cdr3_nt: TGTGCCAGCAGTAAGCGCCGCCAACCACCCAACTATGGCTACACCTTC
cdr3_length: 16
d_call: NA
clone_size: NA
j_call: TRBJ1-2
v_call: TRBV6-1

cdr3_aa: CSARPRGGFEQYF
cdr3_nt: TGCAGTGCTAGACCTCGGGGGGGTTTCGAGCAGTACTTC
cdr3_length: 13
d_call: TRBD2
clone_size: NA
j_call: TRBJ2-7
v_call: TRBV20-1